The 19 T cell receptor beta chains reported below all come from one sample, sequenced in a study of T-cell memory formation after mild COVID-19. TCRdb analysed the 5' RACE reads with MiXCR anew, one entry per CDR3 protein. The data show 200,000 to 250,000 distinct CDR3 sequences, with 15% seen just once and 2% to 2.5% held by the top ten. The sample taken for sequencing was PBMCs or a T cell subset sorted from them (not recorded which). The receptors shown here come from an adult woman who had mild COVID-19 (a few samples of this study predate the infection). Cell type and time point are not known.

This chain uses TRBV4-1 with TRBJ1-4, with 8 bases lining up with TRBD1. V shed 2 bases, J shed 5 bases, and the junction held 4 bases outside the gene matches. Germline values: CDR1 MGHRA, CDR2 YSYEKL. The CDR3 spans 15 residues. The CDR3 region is CASSQYHRGNEKLFF. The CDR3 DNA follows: TGCGCCAGCAGCCAATATCACAGGGGGAATGAAAAACTGTTTTTT.

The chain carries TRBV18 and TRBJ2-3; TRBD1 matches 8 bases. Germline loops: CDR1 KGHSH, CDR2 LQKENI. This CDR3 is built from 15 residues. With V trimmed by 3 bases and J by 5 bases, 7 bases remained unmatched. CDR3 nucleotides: TGTGCCAGCTCACCTCCGACAGGGGTCCGAGATACGCAGTATTTT. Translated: CASSPPTGVRDTQYF. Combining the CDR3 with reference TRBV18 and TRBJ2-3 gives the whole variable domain NAGVMQNPRHLVRRRGQEARLRCSPMKGHSHVYWYRQLPEEGLKFMVYLQKENIIDESGMPKERFSAEFPKEGPSILRIQQVVRGDSAAYFCASSPPTGVRDTQYFGPGTRLTVL.

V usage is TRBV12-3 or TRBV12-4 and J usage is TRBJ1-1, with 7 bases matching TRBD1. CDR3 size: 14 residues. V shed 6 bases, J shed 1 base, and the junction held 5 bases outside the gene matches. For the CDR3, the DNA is TGTGCCAGCAGAAGACAGGGAGAGAACACTGAAGCTTTCTTT. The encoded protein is CASRRQGENTEAFF.

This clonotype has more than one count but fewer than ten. CDR3 in DNA: TGCGCCAGCAGCCAAGATCCAGGTGTGGGAGGGGGTGAGCAGTTCTTC. It codes for CASSQDPGVGGGEQFF. The chain carries TRBV4-3 and TRBJ2-1; perhaps TRBD2 as D (7 bases). The CDR3 consists of 16 residues. Trimming removed 0 bases from V and 9 bases from J, with 18 bases in between. Germline CDR1 is LGHNA and CDR2 is YSLEER.

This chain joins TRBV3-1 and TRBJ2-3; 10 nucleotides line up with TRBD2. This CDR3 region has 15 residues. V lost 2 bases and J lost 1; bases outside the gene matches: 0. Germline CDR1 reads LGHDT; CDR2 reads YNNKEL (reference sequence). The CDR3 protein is CASSQTSGGTDTQYF. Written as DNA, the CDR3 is TGTGCCAGCAGCCAAACTAGCGGGGGCACAGATACGCAGTATTTT.

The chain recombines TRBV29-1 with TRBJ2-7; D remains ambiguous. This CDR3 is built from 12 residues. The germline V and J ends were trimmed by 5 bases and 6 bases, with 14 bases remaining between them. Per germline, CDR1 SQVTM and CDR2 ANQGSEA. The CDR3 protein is CSVWTPGGEQYF. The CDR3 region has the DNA TGCAGCGTTTGGACCCCGGGTGGCGAGCAGTACTTC.

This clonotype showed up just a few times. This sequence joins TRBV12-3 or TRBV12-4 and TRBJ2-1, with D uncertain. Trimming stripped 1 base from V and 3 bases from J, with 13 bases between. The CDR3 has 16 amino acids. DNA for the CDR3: TGTGCCAGCAGTTTAGATCGAGCTTTTAGCTACAATGAGCAGTTCTTC. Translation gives CASSLDRAFSYNEQFF.

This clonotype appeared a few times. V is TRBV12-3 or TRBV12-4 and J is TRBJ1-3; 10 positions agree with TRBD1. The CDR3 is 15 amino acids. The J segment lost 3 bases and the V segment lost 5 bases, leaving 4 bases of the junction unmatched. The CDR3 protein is CASSPDRGFGNTIYF. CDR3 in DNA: TGTGCCAGCAGTCCGGACAGGGGGTTTGGAAACACCATATATTTT.

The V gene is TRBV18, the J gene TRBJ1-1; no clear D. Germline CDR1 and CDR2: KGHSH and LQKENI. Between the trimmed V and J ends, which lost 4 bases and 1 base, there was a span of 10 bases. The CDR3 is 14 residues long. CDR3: CASSQPTKNTEAFF. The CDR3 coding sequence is TGTGCCAGCTCACAGCCCACTAAGAACACTGAAGCTTTCTTT.

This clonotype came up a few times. This chain's CDR3 is CASSQVLAGVNTGELFF. CDR3 DNA: TGCGCCAGCAGCCAAGTTTTAGCGGGGGTGAACACCGGGGAGCTGTTTTTT. The chain links TRBV4-1 to TRBJ2-2; 9 nucleotides align to TRBD2. This CDR3 comprises 17 residues. Trimming took 1 base from V and 1 from J; bases not matched to a gene: 4. Germline CDR1 reads MGHRA; CDR2 reads YSYEKL.

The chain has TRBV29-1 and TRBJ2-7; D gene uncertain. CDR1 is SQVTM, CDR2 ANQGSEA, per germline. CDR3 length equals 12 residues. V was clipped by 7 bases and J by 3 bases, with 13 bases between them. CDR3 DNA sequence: TGCAGCGCCCAGGCGAAGGGCTACGAGCAGTACTTC. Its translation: CSAQAKGYEQYF.

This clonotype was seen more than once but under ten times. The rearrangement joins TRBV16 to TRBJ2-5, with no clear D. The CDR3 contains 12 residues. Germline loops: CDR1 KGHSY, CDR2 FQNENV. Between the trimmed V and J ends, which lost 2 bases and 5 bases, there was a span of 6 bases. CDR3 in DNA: TGTGCCAGCAGCCAAGCGGTGGAGACCCAGTACTTC. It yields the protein CASSQAVETQYF.

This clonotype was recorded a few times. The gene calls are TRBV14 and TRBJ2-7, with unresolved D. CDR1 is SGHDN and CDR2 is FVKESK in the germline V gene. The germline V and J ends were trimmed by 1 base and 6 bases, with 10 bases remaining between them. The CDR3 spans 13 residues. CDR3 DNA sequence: TGTGCCAGCAGCCAAGGGATCCTTTCCGAGCAGTACTTC. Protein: CASSQGILSEQYF. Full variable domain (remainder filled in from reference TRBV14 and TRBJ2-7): EAGVTQFPSHSVIEKGQTVTLRCDPISGHDNLYWYRRVMGKEIKFLLHFVKESKQDESGMPNNRFLAERTGGTYSTLKVQPAELEDSGVYFCASSQGILSEQYFGPGTRLTVT.

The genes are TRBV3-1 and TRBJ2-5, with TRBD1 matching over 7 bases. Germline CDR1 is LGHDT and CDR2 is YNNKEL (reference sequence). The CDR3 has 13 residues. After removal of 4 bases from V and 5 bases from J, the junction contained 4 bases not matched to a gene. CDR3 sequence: CASSRTGEETQYF. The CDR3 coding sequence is TGTGCCAGCAGCCGAACAGGGGAGGAGACCCAGTACTTC.

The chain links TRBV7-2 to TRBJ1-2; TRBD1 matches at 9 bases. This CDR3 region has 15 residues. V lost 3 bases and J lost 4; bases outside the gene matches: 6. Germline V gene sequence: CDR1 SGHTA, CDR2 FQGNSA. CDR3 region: CASSFSGTGIYGYTF. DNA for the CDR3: TGTGCCAGCAGCTTTTCCGGGACAGGGATCTATGGCTACACCTTC.

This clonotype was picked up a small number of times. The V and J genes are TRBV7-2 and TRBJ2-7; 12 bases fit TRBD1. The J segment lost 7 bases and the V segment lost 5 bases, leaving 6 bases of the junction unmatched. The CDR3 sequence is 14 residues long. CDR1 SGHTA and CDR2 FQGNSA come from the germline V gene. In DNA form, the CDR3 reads TGTGCCAGCAGCCGGGACAGGGGGCTGGAGGAGCAGTACTTC. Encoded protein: CASSRDRGLEEQYF.

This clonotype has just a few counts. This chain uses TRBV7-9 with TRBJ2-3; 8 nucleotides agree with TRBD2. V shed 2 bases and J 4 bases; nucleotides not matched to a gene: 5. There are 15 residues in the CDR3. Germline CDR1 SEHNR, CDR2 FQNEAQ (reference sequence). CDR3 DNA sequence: TGTGCCAGCAGCTTACGGGGGGGCATCGCAGATACGCAGTATTTT. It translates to CASSLRGGIADTQYF.

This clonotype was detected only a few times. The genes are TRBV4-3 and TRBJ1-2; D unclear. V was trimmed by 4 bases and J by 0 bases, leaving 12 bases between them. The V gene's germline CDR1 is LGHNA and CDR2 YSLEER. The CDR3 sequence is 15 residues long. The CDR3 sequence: CASSPRPGANYGYTF. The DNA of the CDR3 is TGCGCCAGCAGCCCCCGGCCAGGCGCTAACTATGGCTACACCTTC.

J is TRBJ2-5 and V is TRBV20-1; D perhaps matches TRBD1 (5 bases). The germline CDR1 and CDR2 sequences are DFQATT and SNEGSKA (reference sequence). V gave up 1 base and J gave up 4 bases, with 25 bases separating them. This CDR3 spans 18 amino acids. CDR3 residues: CSARGPPRVARFPETQYF. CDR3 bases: TGCAGTGCTAGAGGCCCTCCCAGGGTAGCACGATTCCCAGAGACCCAGTACTTC.